This T cell receptor (beta chain) was observed in a study of Tregs in tolerant kidney transplant recipients. V dropped 5 bases and J dropped 2; count of bases not matched to a gene: 8. The CDR3 contains 15 residues. Per the germline V gene, CDR1 is SNHLY and CDR2 is FYNNEI. Related graft donors supplied nonmyeloablative bone marrow transplants, and mixed chimerism was transient. The protocol was immunoSEQ multiplex PCR, while the TCRdb copy is restricted to in-frame clones and leaves out a portion. The sample consists of about 100,000 clones, roughly 93% of them appearing once. This chain connects TRBV2 to TRBJ1-2; TRBD1 matches 7 bases. The source material was CD4+ T cells from blood (PBMCs), sampled 12 months after the transplant. This TCR came from a human patient who received a combined kidney and bone marrow transplant. T cells may partly derive from the graft donor. CDR3 DNA sequence: TGTGCCAGCAGTCCCTCCGGGACAGTAAACTATGGCTACACCTTC. It specifies CASSPSGTVNYGYTF.